This TCR beta chain was sequenced for a study of shared clonotypes between healthy human individuals. Whole-study context: The cohort comprised a couple of women and a few men. Their ages spanned 18 to 49 years. General study points: Rarefaction gave evidence that sorted-subset sequencing remained incomplete despite large depth.

Libraries were prepared by immunoSEQ multiplex PCR; TCRdb keeps only in-frame clonotypes and omits some of them. The sample holds over 2 million clones, about 95% seen once. CDR3 length equals 14 residues. Per the germline V gene, CDR1 is SQVTM and CDR2 is ANQGSEA. V lost 3 bases and J lost 0, with 10 bases in between. Only CD45RO-negative cells positively selected for CCR7 counted as naive CD8 cells, so terminally differentiated effector memory CD45RA+ cells were excluded. Points on this clone: Its specificity is not known.

V and J are TRBV29-1 and TRBJ2-3; a possible D gene is TRBD2 (6 bases). The material sequenced was naive CD8+ T cells sorted from blood. The sequence derives from a man aged 18-30 years in good health. CDR3 bases: TGCAGCGTTGAGCCGGGGGACAGCACAGATACGCAGTATTTT. Its translation: CSVEPGDSTDTQYF.